One and the same sample provided the 22 T cell receptor beta chains below, sequenced in a study of OX40 agonist ivuxolimab in advanced cancers. Profiling relied on immunoSEQ multiplex PCR, and the TCRdb table lists in-frame clones only, not all of them. Among over 55,000 clones listed, roughly 90% were seen once. The material sequenced was CD4+ or CD8+ T cells sorted from blood, taken in a trial of the OX40 agonist ivuxolimab. The receptors here all came from an adult with an advanced solid tumor such as melanoma, head and neck, liver or kidney cancer.

The chain carries TRBV18 and TRBJ2-3; D unclear. Germline CDR1 and CDR2: KGHSH and LQKENI. Trimming left V 2 bases short and J 3 bases short, with 12 bases between. This CDR3 is 15 amino acids long. CDR3 bases: TGTGCCAGCTCACCAACCAGCGCTTGGACAGATACGCAGTATTTT. It codes for CASSPTSAWTDTQYF.

The gene calls are TRBV28 and TRBJ2-1, with 10 bases lining up with TRBD1. The CDR3 length is 15 residues. CDR1 MDHEN and CDR2 SYDVKM come from the germline V gene. V shed 6 bases and J 1 base; nucleotides not matched to a gene: 3. The CDR3 here is CASRTGGASYNEQFF. As DNA, the CDR3 is TGTGCCAGCAGGACAGGGGGCGCATCCTACAATGAGCAGTTCTTC.

The V call is TRBV25-1, the J call TRBJ2-7; 8 nucleotides match TRBD1. V shed 6 bases and J 3 bases; nucleotides not matched to a gene: 4. The germline gives CDR1 MGHDK, CDR2 SYGVNS. CDR3 length equals 13 residues. The CDR3 sequence: CASRRTGNYEQYF. CDR3 DNA sequence: TGTGCCAGCAGGAGGACAGGGAACTACGAGCAGTACTTC.

The V gene is TRBV27, the J gene TRBJ2-7, with 13 bases aligning to TRBD2. In germline, CDR1 is MNHEY, CDR2 SMNVEV (reference sequence). The CDR3 has 16 amino acids. Trimming cost V 7 bases and J 4 bases; bases outside gene matches: 10. The CDR3 spells CASTLSLAGGLYEQYF. Written as DNA, the CDR3 is TGTGCCAGCACCCTATCACTAGCGGGAGGGCTGTACGAGCAGTACTTC.

In its sample, this clone was seen a few times. The CDR3 loop reads CASRGNYGYTF. The CDR3 nucleotides are TGTGCCAGCAGGGGGAACTATGGCTACACCTTC. The chain recombines TRBV28 with TRBJ1-2; D gene ambiguous. V gave up 6 bases and J gave up 2 bases, with 4 bases separating them. The CDR3 covers 11 residues. CDR1 is MDHEN and CDR2 is SYDVKM in the germline V gene.

This clone occurred a few times. This rearrangement joins TRBV5-6 to TRBJ2-7, with a weak D call TRBD1 (5 bases). The CDR3 runs to 13 residues. Germline CDR1 reads SGHDT; CDR2 reads YYEEEE. V lost 4 bases and J 2 bases, leaving 10 bases between the germline ends. The CDR3 DNA sequence: TGTGCCAGCAGCGAAGACAGACCCTACGAGCAGTACTTC. Translation gives CASSEDRPYEQYF. The complete variable domain, with remaining parts taken from reference TRBV5-6 and TRBJ2-7, reads DAGVTQSPTHLIKTRGQQVTLRCSPKSGHDTVSWYQQALGQGPQFIFQYYEEEERQRGNFPDRFSGHQFPNYSSELNVNALLLGDSALYLCASSEDRPYEQYFGPGTRLTVT.

The count of this clone is one. This chain links TRBV2 with TRBJ2-5; D is unresolved. This CDR3 contains 13 residues. Trimming took 8 bases from V and 2 from J, leaving 12 bases between them. From germline, CDR1 is SNHLY and CDR2 FYNNEI. The CDR3 nucleotides are TGTGCCAGCGAAGTACCCCCGCAAGAGACCCAGTACTTC. As protein: CASEVPPQETQYF. The full variable domain, with the rest looked up from reference TRBV2 and TRBJ2-5, is EPEVTQTPSHQVTQMGQEVILRCVPISNHLYFYWYRQILGQKVEFLVSFYNNEISEKSEIFDDQFSVERPDGSNFTLKIRSTKLEDSAMYFCASEVPPQETQYFGPGTRLLVL.

This sequence joins TRBV6-5 and TRBJ2-3, with D maybe TRBD1 (5 bases). The CDR3 extends over 16 amino acids. V shed 0 bases and J shed 3 bases, with 13 bases lying between them. The germline V gene encodes CDR1 MNHEY and CDR2 SVGAGI. This CDR3 is CASSYSQGATTDTQYF. CDR3 bases: TGTGCCAGCAGTTACTCGCAAGGGGCGACGACAGATACGCAGTATTTT.

The V gene is TRBV2, the J gene TRBJ2-7; D unclear. Trimming took off 3 bases at V and 5 bases at J, with 14 bases between the two ends. The CDR3 consists of 14 residues. Germline V gene lookup returns CDR1 SNHLY and CDR2 FYNNEI. For the CDR3, the DNA is TGTGCCAGCAGTGAGGGTGAATCAGCCGACGAGCAGTACTTC. Amino acid sequence: CASSEGESADEQYF.

The chain couples TRBV7-6 to TRBJ2-7; TRBD2 might be the D (5 bases). Germline V gene data show CDR1 as SGHVS and CDR2 as FNYEAQ. This CDR3 comprises 16 residues. Trimming removed 5 bases from V and 1 base from J, with 18 bases in between. This CDR3 reads CASSPLASTGSYEQYF. The CDR3 DNA reads TGTGCCAGCAGCCCCCTAGCTTCGACCGGGTCCTACGAGCAGTACTTC. Full variable domain (outside the CDR3, taken from reference TRBV7-6 and TRBJ2-7): GAGVSQSPRYKVTKRGQDVALRCDPISGHVSLYWYRQALGQGPEFLTYFNYEAQQDKSGLPNDRFSAERPEGSISTLTIQRTEQRDSAMYRCASSPLASTGSYEQYFGPGTRLTVT.

DNA of the CDR3: TGTGCCAGTAGCTCCGGGCGGAACACTGAAGCTTTCTTT. It encodes CASSSGRNTEAFF. The V gene is TRBV19, the J gene TRBJ1-1, with D uncertain. The CDR3 totals 13 residues. Germline CDR1 is LNHDA and CDR2 is SQIVND (reference sequence). V lost 6 bases, J lost 1 base, and 9 bases lay in between.

The chain uses TRBV6-4 and TRBJ1-3; possibly TRBD1 for D (5 bases). The CDR3 covers 12 residues. Germline assignment: CDR1 MRHNA and CDR2 SNTAGT. The V gene lost 8 bases and the J gene lost 8 bases, with 13 bases spanning the gap. As DNA, the CDR3 is TGTGCCAGCGGGGGGGATGCGGACACCATATATTTT. Translating gives CASGGDADTIYF.

This clone has just one count. The rearrangement links TRBV19 to TRBJ2-6; D may be TRBD1 (6 bases). V lost 10 bases and J 3 bases, leaving 13 bases between the germline ends. CDR3 length: 14 amino acids. Germline CDR1 and CDR2: LNHDA and SQIVND (reference sequence). CDR3 sequence (DNA): TGTGCCACCCGTACAGGGAGTGGGGCCAACGTCCTGACTTTC. Residues: CATRTGSGANVLTF.

The J gene is TRBJ2-5, the V gene TRBV5-1, with a possible D match to TRBD1 (6 bases). Trimming took 2 bases from V and 3 from J, leaving 8 bases between them. Looked up from germline, CDR1 is SGHRS and CDR2 is YFSETQ. This CDR3 has 13 residues. The CDR3 DNA reads as TGCGCCAGCAGCTTTGGGGGCGAAGAGACCCAGTACTTC. Residues: CASSFGGEETQYF.

The J gene is TRBJ2-7, the V gene TRBV6-1; 7 positions match TRBD1. CDR3 length equals 12 residues. The V gene's germline CDR1 is MNHNS and CDR2 SASEGT. V was pared by 11 bases and J by 4 bases, with 8 bases of the junction left unmatched. DNA of the CDR3: TGTGCCGGTAGGGGGCCCTCTTACGAGCAGTACTTC. It codes for CAGRGPSYEQYF.

The chain is built from TRBV7-8 and TRBJ2-1; a possible D gene is TRBD2 (5 bases). Deletions cut 0 bases from V and 0 bases from J, with 12 bases between. Germline assignment: CDR1 SGHVS and CDR2 FQNEAQ. The CDR3 has 17 residues. CDR3 region: CASSLAPDWSSYNEQFF. In DNA, the CDR3 is TGTGCCAGCAGCTTAGCTCCGGACTGGAGCTCCTACAATGAGCAGTTCTTC.

This chain joins TRBV11-2 and TRBJ2-7, with 9 bases matching TRBD1. Germline trimming cut 5 bases from V and 3 bases from J; bases unmatched to any gene: 11. The CDR3 loop spans 16 amino acids. CDR1 and CDR2 (germline): SGHAT, FQNNGV. CDR3: CASSLPSGTGRYEQYF. CDR3 sequence (DNA): TGTGCCAGCAGCCTGCCCTCCGGGACAGGGCGCTACGAGCAGTACTTC.

This rearrangement joins TRBV6-1 to TRBJ1-5; 7 bases are a match to TRBD1. The germline gives CDR1 MNHNS, CDR2 SASEGT. This CDR3 spans 14 amino acids. J lost 12 bases, V lost 3 bases, and 11 bases had no gene match. This CDR3 is CASSETGRGEGQHF. The CDR3 nucleotides are TGTGCCAGCAGTGAGACAGGGAGAGGGGAAGGCCAGCATTTT.

This sequence joins TRBV15 and TRBJ2-7; 9 nucleotides line up with TRBD1. This CDR3 spans 13 amino acids. Germline CDR1 LNHNV, CDR2 YYDKDF (reference sequence). The junction had 5 bases not matched to a gene; V was cut back by 6 bases and J by 5 bases. The CDR3 spells CATSRTGVDEQYF. The CDR3 bases are TGTGCCACCAGTCGGACAGGGGTAGACGAGCAGTACTTC.

The chain is built from TRBV5-4 and TRBJ2-1; 9 positions match TRBD2. The CDR3 totals 15 residues. The V gene end was trimmed by 0 bases and the J gene end by 6 bases; junction bases not matched to a gene: 4. CDR1 SGHNT and CDR2 YYREEE come from the germline V gene (reference sequence). The CDR3, as DNA: TGTGCCAGCAGCTTGGTGGGCGGGAGGGCCAATGAGCAGTTCTTC. Protein: CASSLVGGRANEQFF.

This clone was seen only a few times. The rearrangement uses TRBV7-9 and TRBJ2-1; possible D gene TRBD2, 5 bases. CDR3 size: 12 residues. The germline gives CDR1 SEHNR, CDR2 FQNEAQ (reference sequence). The V end lost 1 base, the J end lost 12 bases, and 10 bases lay between the germline ends. This CDR3 reads CASSLEHRGQFF. Here the CDR3 DNA reads TGTGCCAGCAGCTTAGAGCACCGGGGGCAGTTCTTC. Together with reference TRBV7-9 and TRBJ2-1, the CDR3 gives the full variable domain: DTGVSQNPRHKITKRGQNVTFRCDPISEHNRLYWYRQTLGQGPEFLTYFQNEAQLEKSRLLSDRFSAERPKGSFSTLEIQRTEQGDSAMYLCASSLEHRGQFFGPGTRLTVL.

J is TRBJ1-1 and V is TRBV19; perhaps TRBD1 as D (5 bases). The CDR3 is 15 residues long. CDR1 and CDR2 from the germline V gene are LNHDA and SQIVND (reference sequence). Trimming removed 0 bases from V and 6 bases from J, with 14 bases in between. CDR3 sequence: CASSIDPGTEAEAFF. The CDR3 DNA follows: TGTGCCAGTAGTATAGATCCCGGGACTGAGGCTGAAGCTTTCTTT. The variable domain in full, completed from reference TRBV19 and TRBJ1-1, reads DGGITQSPKYLFRKEGQNVTLSCEQNLNHDAMYWYRQDPGQGLRLIYYSQIVNDFQKGDIAEGYSVSREKKESFPLTVTSAQKNPTAFYLCASSIDPGTEAEAFFGQGTRLTVV.